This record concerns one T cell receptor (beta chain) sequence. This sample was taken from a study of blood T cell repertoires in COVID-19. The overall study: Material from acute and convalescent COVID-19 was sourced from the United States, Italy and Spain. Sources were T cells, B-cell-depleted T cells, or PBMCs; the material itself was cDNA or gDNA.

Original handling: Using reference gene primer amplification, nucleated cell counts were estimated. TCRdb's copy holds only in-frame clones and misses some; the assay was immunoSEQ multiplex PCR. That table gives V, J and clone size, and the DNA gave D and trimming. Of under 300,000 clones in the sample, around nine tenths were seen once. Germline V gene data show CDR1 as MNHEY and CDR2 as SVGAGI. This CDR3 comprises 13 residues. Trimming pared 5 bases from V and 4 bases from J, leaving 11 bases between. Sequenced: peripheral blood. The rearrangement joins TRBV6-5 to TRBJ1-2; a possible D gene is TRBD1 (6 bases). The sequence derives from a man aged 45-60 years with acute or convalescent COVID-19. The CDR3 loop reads CASSPAGVYGYTF. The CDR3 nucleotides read TGTGCCAGCAGTCCTGCAGGGGTCTATGGCTACACCTTC.